This T cell receptor beta chain originates from a study of blood T cell repertoires in COVID-19. Across the study: In each case, the material was cDNA or gDNA derived from T cells, B-cell-depleted T cells, or PBMCs.

The CDR3 contains 13 residues. V was clipped by 5 bases and J by 4 bases; unmatched bases: 3. In germline, CDR1 is MDHEN, CDR2 SYDVKM. TCRdb's copy holds only in-frame clones and misses some; the assay was immunoSEQ multiplex PCR. The sample lists under 200,000 clones; roughly 80% were seen once. The TCR was taken from a woman in her 70s with COVID-19, enrolled during active disease. The V and J genes are TRBV28 and TRBJ1-2; 8 bases line up with TRBD1. The sequencing sample was made of peripheral blood. The CDR3 DNA reads as TGTGCCAGCAGTCAAACAGGGGGCTATGGCTACACCTTC. Translation: CASSQTGGYGYTF.